This T cell receptor (beta chain) was found in a study of cytomegalovirus exposure and HLA in healthy donors. The study, taken as a whole, reports: Follow-up analysis seemed to connect common viral pathogens with several of the most significant clusters identified. In a later analysis, TCR beta V- and J-gene trimming showed a link to a missense DCLRE1C variant. A cluster of highly shared sequence variants was likely a sequencing artifact. Indistinguishable V segments, including TRBV6-2 and TRBV6-3, were excluded.

The PCR had 60 Vbeta and 13 Jbeta primers. Profiling relied on immunoSEQ multiplex PCR, and the TCRdb table lists in-frame clones only, not all of them. The sample includes 55,000 to 75,000 clones, roughly four fifths seen only once; the top ten take almost 7.5%. CDR3 length: 19 amino acids. Trimming removed 4 bases from V and 0 bases from J; junction bases left unmatched: 12. In germline, CDR1 is SGHRS, CDR2 YFSETQ. A word on this clone: What it binds is unknown.

Material for sequencing was PBMCs. This TCR was recovered from a woman aged 30 to 39 in good health and CMV-seropositive. The chain links TRBV5-1 to TRBJ2-1; 11 nucleotides match TRBD2. Written as DNA, the CDR3 is TGCGCCAGCAGCCCCGCGGGACTAGCGGCAAAAAGCTCCTACAATGAGCAGTTCTTC. Residues: CASSPAGLAAKSSYNEQFF.